Listed here are 28 T cell receptor beta chains from one sample, sequenced in a study of T cell changes during pregnancy in multiple sclerosis. Sequencing was performed with immunoSEQ multiplex PCR; in TCRdb, only in-frame clones are kept and a portion is missing. This sample carries roughly 40,000 clones, roughly 90% of them seen once, and the ten largest clones take 7.8%. The source was CD8+ T cells from peripheral blood mononuclear cells, collected before pregnancy. The receptors stem from a female donor with multiple sclerosis, enrolled in a pregnancy study.

This clone was counted between two and nine times. The V call is TRBV10-3, the J call TRBJ1-1, with TRBD1 as a possible D gene (5 bases). Between the trimmed V and J ends, which lost 7 bases and 6 bases, there was a span of 21 bases. The CDR3 covers 15 residues. CDR1 ENHRY and CDR2 SYGVKD come from the germline V gene. The CDR3 sequence is CAITDSPGIQPEAFF. The CDR3 nucleotides are TGTGCCATCACTGACAGTCCAGGGATTCAACCTGAAGCTTTCTTT.

The rearrangement joins TRBV11-2 to TRBJ2-7; D uncertain. The CDR3 loop spans 13 amino acids. CDR1 and CDR2 (germline): SGHAT, FQNNGV. V was clipped by 1 base and J by 1 base, with 5 bases between them. In DNA, the CDR3 is TGTGCCAGCAGCTTAGCAGTTTCCTACGAGCAGTACTTC. This gives the protein CASSLAVSYEQYF.

The chain links TRBV6-5 to TRBJ2-5; TRBD2 matches at 7 bases. Germline lookup yields CDR1 MNHEY and CDR2 SVGAGI. The CDR3 extends over 14 amino acids. The ends lost 5 bases at V and 5 bases at J; junction bases unmatched: 8. CDR3: CASSPDFGRETQYF. The CDR3, as DNA: TGTGCCAGCAGTCCCGACTTCGGGAGGGAGACCCAGTACTTC.

This rearrangement joins TRBV14 to TRBJ2-3, with D maybe TRBD1 (5 bases). This CDR3 is 13 amino acids long. Germline V gene data show CDR1 as SGHDN and CDR2 as FVKESK. The V end was cut by 4 bases, the J end by 8 bases, with 13 bases between. Here the CDR3 reads CASSRPGSATQYF. Written as DNA, the CDR3 is TGTGCCAGCAGCCGGCCAGGGTCAGCTACGCAGTATTTT.

The chain combines TRBV9 with TRBJ2-1, with TRBD2 matching 15 bases. The CDR3 runs to 15 residues. CDR1 and CDR2 (germline): SGDLS, YYNGEE. The junction had 2 bases not matched to a gene; V was cut back by 3 bases and J by 7 bases. CDR3 DNA sequence: TGTGCCAGCAGCGGGGGGACTAGCGGGGGGAATGAGCAGTTCTTC. It encodes CASSGGTSGGNEQFF.

The V gene is TRBV27, the J gene TRBJ2-7; no definite D call. The CDR3 length is 17 residues. V was clipped by 5 bases and J by 0 bases, with 20 bases between them. Germline V gene sequence: CDR1 MNHEY, CDR2 SMNVEV (reference sequence). The CDR3 DNA follows: TGTGCCAGCAGTCCTAACGCCCGAGGTAGCCTCTCCTACGAGCAGTACTTC. Amino acids: CASSPNARGSLSYEQYF.

The rearrangement uses TRBV28 and TRBJ1-5; 10 nucleotides agree with TRBD1. The CDR3 sequence is 16 residues long. Germline CDR1 is MDHEN and CDR2 is SYDVKM. Unmatched junction bases numbered 8, after V lost 6 bases and J lost 3 bases. CDR3 nucleotide sequence: TGTGCCAGCAGGGAGGGGACAGGGGCGCACAATCAGCCCCAGCATTTT. This gives the protein CASREGTGAHNQPQHF.

J is TRBJ2-3 and V is TRBV9, with D possibly being TRBD2 (6 bases). The germline V and J ends were trimmed by 3 bases and 2 bases, with 13 bases remaining between them. The CDR3 consists of 15 residues. CDR1 SGDLS and CDR2 YYNGEE come from the germline V gene. CDR3 residues: CASSATSSYTDTQYF. The CDR3 DNA reads TGTGCCAGCAGCGCAACTAGCAGCTACACAGATACGCAGTATTTT. The entire variable domain, with the rest obtained from reference TRBV9 and TRBJ2-3, is as follows: DSGVTQTPKHLITATGQRVTLRCSPRSGDLSVYWYQQSLDQGLQFLIQYYNGEERAKGNILERFSAQQFPDLHSELNLSSLELGDSALYFCASSATSSYTDTQYFGPGTRLTVL.

This chain links TRBV7-9 with TRBJ1-2; 7 bases fit TRBD1. Germline lookup yields CDR1 SEHNR and CDR2 FQNEAQ (reference sequence). J was trimmed by 3 bases and V by 5 bases; bases with no gene match: 0. The CDR3 runs 12 residues. DNA of the CDR3: TGTGCCAGCAGCCAGGGGGACTATGGCTACACCTTC. This encodes CASSQGDYGYTF.

V usage is TRBV5-6 and J usage is TRBJ1-5; 8 positions match TRBD1. Germline trimming cut 0 bases from V and 0 bases from J; bases unmatched to any gene: 8. Germline CDR1 reads SGHDT; CDR2 reads YYEEEE. This CDR3 has 18 residues. The CDR3 is CASSLGDGTGISNQPQHF. As DNA, the CDR3 is TGTGCCAGCAGCTTGGGTGACGGGACAGGTATTAGCAATCAGCCCCAGCATTTT.

A single count supports this clone. V and J are TRBV28 and TRBJ1-3; D uncertain. CDR3 size: 15 residues. Germline loops: CDR1 MDHEN, CDR2 SYDVKM. Trimming stripped 0 bases from V and 4 bases from J, with 10 bases between. CDR3 nucleotide sequence: TGTGCCAGCAGTTTATGGGGAGACAACGGAAACACCATATATTTT. Amino acid sequence: CASSLWGDNGNTIYF.

This chain connects TRBV11-2 to TRBJ2-1, with 7 nucleotides matching TRBD2. The length of the CDR3 is 16 residues. V was clipped by 4 bases and J by 4 bases; unmatched bases: 10. Germline CDR1 is SGHAT and CDR2 is FQNNGV. Written as DNA, the CDR3 is TGTGCCAGCAGCTCCCCCTCGGGAGGAACTTACAATGAGCAGTTCTTC. Protein sequence: CASSSPSGGTYNEQFF.

The chain employs TRBV7-9 and TRBJ2-2, with D perhaps being TRBD1 or TRBD2 (9 bases each). Trimming cost V 5 bases and J 2 bases, with 24 bases left between them. The CDR3 is 19 residues long. Per the germline V gene, CDR1 is SEHNR and CDR2 is FQNEAQ (reference sequence). This CDR3 reads CASSGQGPSGIYNTGELFF. CDR3 sequence (DNA): TGTGCCAGCAGCGGACAGGGGCCTAGCGGGATCTATAACACCGGGGAGCTGTTTTTT.

V usage is TRBV28 and J usage is TRBJ1-3; no reliable D call. Trimming took 3 bases from V and 2 from J, leaving 8 bases between them. CDR1 is MDHEN, CDR2 SYDVKM, per germline. The CDR3 consists of 14 residues. The CDR3 sequence: CASSLPGAGNTIYF. In DNA form, the CDR3 reads TGTGCCAGCAGTTTGCCCGGGGCTGGAAACACCATATATTTT.

This clone was found once. The CDR3 DNA follows: TGCGCCAGCAGTCAATCGCCCGGGACAGGACTCATGAACACTGAAGCTTTCTTT. This codes for CASSQSPGTGLMNTEAFF. The gene calls are TRBV23-1 and TRBJ1-1; 8 bases map to TRBD1. TRBV23-1 is an ORF for which the function is uncertain. This CDR3 region has 18 residues. After removal of 0 bases from V and 0 bases from J, the junction contained 9 bases not matched to a gene.

The chain uses TRBV27 and TRBJ1-2; 7 nucleotides align to TRBD1. The CDR3 loop spans 15 amino acids. Germline loops: CDR1 MNHEY, CDR2 SMNVEV (reference sequence). J was trimmed by 4 bases and V by 0 bases; bases with no gene match: 5. DNA of the CDR3: TGTGCCAGCAGTTTATCGCAGGGGGAAGGCTATGGCTACACCTTC. Residues: CASSLSQGEGYGYTF.

The chain has TRBV9 and TRBJ1-1, with D maybe TRBD1 (5 bases). The CDR3 spans 12 residues. The V gene lost 7 bases and the J gene lost 5 bases, with 12 bases spanning the gap. The V gene's germline CDR1 is SGDLS and CDR2 YYNGEE. As DNA, the CDR3 is TGTGCCAGCGGAGAGGGGAGGACTGAAGCTTTCTTT. Translation: CASGEGRTEAFF.

This clone appeared a single time. The V and J genes are TRBV9 and TRBJ1-2; 7 bases agree with TRBD1. This CDR3 contains 14 residues. Germline CDR1 and CDR2: SGDLS and YYNGEE. V shed 0 bases and J 6 bases; nucleotides not matched to a gene: 5. CDR3 protein: CASSVANRGDGYTF. The CDR3 DNA sequence: TGTGCCAGCAGCGTAGCCAACAGGGGTGATGGCTACACCTTC.

The chain employs TRBV19 and TRBJ2-7; D call uncertain. The CDR3 length is 15 residues. Germline CDR1 and CDR2: LNHDA and SQIVND (reference sequence). Trimming left V 5 bases short and J 1 base short, with 15 bases between. In nucleotides, the CDR3 is TGTGCCAGTAGTCCTGGGCAGTCCCCATCCTACGAGCAGTACTTC. Encoded protein: CASSPGQSPSYEQYF.

The rearrangement uses TRBV2 and TRBJ2-7, with D perhaps TRBD2 (7 bases). Germline CDR1 and CDR2: SNHLY and FYNNEI. V was trimmed by 8 bases and J by 0 bases, leaving 11 bases between them. CDR3 length: 13 amino acids. DNA for the CDR3: TGTGCCAGCGAGGGGGGGATCTCCTACGAGCAGTACTTC. Residues: CASEGGISYEQYF. The complete variable domain, with remaining parts taken from reference TRBV2 and TRBJ2-7, reads EPEVTQTPSHQVTQMGQEVILRCVPISNHLYFYWYRQILGQKVEFLVSFYNNEISEKSEIFDDQFSVERPDGSNFTLKIRSTKLEDSAMYFCASEGGISYEQYFGPGTRLTVT.

The J gene is TRBJ2-3, the V gene TRBV7-9; 7 bases line up with TRBD2. Germline CDR1 reads SEHNR; CDR2 reads FQNEAQ (reference sequence). The CDR3 has 15 amino acids. Unmatched junction bases numbered 9, after V lost 5 bases and J lost 4 bases. The CDR3 DNA sequence: TGTGCCAGCAGCCCAAACAGACTAGCAGCAGATACGCAGTATTTT. Amino acids: CASSPNRLAADTQYF.

The rearrangement joins TRBV6-9 to TRBJ2-5; 10 bases are shared with TRBD1. The CDR3 runs to 15 residues. V trimming: 10 bases; J trimming: 4 bases; junction bases outside the gene matches: 12. Germline V lookup: CDR1 MNHGY, CDR2 SVAAGI. CDR3 in amino acids: CATKPRDRGGETQYF. The DNA for the CDR3 is TGTGCCACCAAGCCTAGGGACAGGGGAGGAGAGACCCAGTACTTC.

This chain links TRBV5-1 with TRBJ2-5, with D possibly matching TRBD1 (6 bases). Trimming stripped 3 bases from V and 5 bases from J, with 20 bases between. From germline, CDR1 is SGHRS and CDR2 YFSETQ. This CDR3 has 16 residues. Written as DNA, the CDR3 is TGCGCCAGCAGCTCCCGAAAACAGGGAACCTGGGAGACCCAGTACTTC. It specifies CASSSRKQGTWETQYF.

The V call is TRBV7-2, the J call TRBJ1-1, with 9 bases aligning to TRBD1. Looked up from germline, CDR1 is SGHTA and CDR2 is FQGNSA. Unmatched junction bases numbered 8, after V lost 2 bases and J lost 1 base. The CDR3 loop spans 17 amino acids. CDR3 region: CASSLPRDRVGNTEAFF. CDR3 nucleotides: TGTGCCAGCAGCTTACCCCGGGACAGGGTAGGGAACACTGAAGCTTTCTTT.

This clone came up once. The genes are TRBV28 and TRBJ2-7; 9 bases fit TRBD2. After removal of 3 bases from V and 5 bases from J, the junction contained 8 bases not matched to a gene. The CDR3 is 15 amino acids. Germline V gene sequence: CDR1 MDHEN, CDR2 SYDVKM. Here the CDR3 DNA reads TGTGCCAGCAGTTTTGGCGGGAGGGAGATGAACGAGCAGTACTTC. Its translation is CASSFGGREMNEQYF.

The chain employs TRBV27 and TRBJ2-3; 8 bases match TRBD2. This CDR3 is built from 15 residues. CDR1 is MNHEY and CDR2 is SMNVEV in the germline V gene (reference sequence). V was pared by 3 bases and J by 0 bases, with 2 bases of the junction left unmatched. CDR3 residues: CASSFGGRSTDTQYF. The CDR3 bases are TGTGCCAGCAGTTTTGGCGGGAGGAGCACAGATACGCAGTATTTT.

This rearrangement joins TRBV7-6 to TRBJ1-1; TRBD1 might be the D (6 bases). Germline V gene lookup returns CDR1 SGHVS and CDR2 FNYEAQ. V dropped 2 bases and J dropped 1 base, with 14 bases sitting between them. The CDR3 is 16 amino acids. CDR3: CASSLNPDSSNTEAFF. The CDR3 DNA follows: TGTGCCAGCAGCTTAAACCCGGACAGTTCGAACACTGAAGCTTTCTTT.

V is TRBV28 and J is TRBJ1-5; D is perhaps TRBD1 (6 bases). V gave up 6 bases and J gave up 4 bases, with 16 bases separating them. Per germline, CDR1 MDHEN and CDR2 SYDVKM. The CDR3 is 15 residues long. CDR3: CASRPETGTNQPQHF. CDR3 coding DNA: TGTGCCAGCAGACCCGAGACAGGTACTAATCAGCCCCAGCATTTT. Complete variable domain (other parts from reference TRBV28 and TRBJ1-5): DVKVTQSSRYLVKRTGEKVFLECVQDMDHENMFWYRQDPGLGLRLIYFSYDVKMKEKGDIPEGYSVSREKKERFSLILESASTNQTSMYLCASRPETGTNQPQHFGDGTRLSIL.